This record covers a single T cell receptor (beta chain). Its antigen remains unidentified. Genomic DNA (from each subset) was split evenly across several immunoSEQ plates. TCRdb's table, derived via immunoSEQ multiplex PCR, lists solely in-frame clones and lacks some. The table has around 600,000 clones, approximately 96% seen once; the top ten hold approximately 0.11%. It was CD45RO-negative cells, positively selected for CCR7, that made up naive CD8 cells, with terminally differentiated effector memory CD45RA+ cells excluded. The data belong to a study of shared clonotypes between healthy human individuals. Across the study: Participating donors consisted of two women and a few men aged 18 to 49.

Study-wide results and caveats: Represented diversity (both genetic and exposure-history) was limited by the small number of donors.

There are 13 residues in the CDR3. Germline CDR1 reads SGHTA; CDR2 reads FQGNSA. Trimming took off 3 bases at V and 3 bases at J, with 8 bases between the two ends. This clonotype originated in a woman aged 25 to 39 in good health. Sequenced input: naive CD8+ T cells sorted from blood. V and J are TRBV7-2 and TRBJ2-5; no clear D gene. The CDR3 coding sequence is TGTGCCAGCAGCTTCGATGAGGAAGAGACCCAGTACTTC. Translation gives CASSFDEEETQYF.